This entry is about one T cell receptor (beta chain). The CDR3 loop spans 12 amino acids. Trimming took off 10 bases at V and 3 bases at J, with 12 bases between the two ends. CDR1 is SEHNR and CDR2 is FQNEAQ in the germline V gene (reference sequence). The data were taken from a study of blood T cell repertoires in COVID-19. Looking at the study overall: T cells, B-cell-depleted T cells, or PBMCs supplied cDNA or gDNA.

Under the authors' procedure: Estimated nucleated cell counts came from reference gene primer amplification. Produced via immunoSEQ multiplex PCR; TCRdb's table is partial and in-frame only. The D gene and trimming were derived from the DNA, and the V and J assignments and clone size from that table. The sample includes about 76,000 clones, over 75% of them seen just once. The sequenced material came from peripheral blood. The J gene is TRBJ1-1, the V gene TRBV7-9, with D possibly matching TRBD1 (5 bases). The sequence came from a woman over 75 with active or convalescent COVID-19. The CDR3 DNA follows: TGTGCCACCAAAACAGGAGACACTGAAGCTTTCTTT. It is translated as CATKTGDTEAFF.